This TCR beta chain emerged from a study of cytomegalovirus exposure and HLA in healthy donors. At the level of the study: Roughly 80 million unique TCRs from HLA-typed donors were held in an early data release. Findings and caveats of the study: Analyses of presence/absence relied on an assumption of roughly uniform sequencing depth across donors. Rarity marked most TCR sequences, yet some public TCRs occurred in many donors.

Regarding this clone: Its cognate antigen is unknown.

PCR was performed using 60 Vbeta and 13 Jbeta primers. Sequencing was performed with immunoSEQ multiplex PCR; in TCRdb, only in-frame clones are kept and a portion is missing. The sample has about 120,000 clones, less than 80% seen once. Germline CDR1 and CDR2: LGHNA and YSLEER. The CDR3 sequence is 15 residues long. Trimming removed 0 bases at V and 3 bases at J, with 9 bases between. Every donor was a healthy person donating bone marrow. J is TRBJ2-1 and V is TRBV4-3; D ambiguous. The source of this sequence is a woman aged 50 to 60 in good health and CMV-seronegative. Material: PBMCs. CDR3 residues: CASSQDRSVYNEQFF. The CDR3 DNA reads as TGCGCCAGCAGCCAAGACCGCAGTGTCTACAATGAGCAGTTCTTC.